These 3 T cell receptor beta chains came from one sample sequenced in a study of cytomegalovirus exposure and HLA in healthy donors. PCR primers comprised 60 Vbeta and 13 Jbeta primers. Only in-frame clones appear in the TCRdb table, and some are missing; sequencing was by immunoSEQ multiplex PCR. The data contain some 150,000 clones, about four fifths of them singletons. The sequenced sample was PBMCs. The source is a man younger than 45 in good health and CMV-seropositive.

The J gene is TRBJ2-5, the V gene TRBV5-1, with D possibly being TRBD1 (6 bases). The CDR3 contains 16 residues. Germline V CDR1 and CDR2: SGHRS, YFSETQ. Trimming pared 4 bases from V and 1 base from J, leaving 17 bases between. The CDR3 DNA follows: TGCGCCAGCAGCCTCCTTTATTCGACAGGCCAAGAGACCCAGTACTTC. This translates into CASSLLYSTGQETQYF.

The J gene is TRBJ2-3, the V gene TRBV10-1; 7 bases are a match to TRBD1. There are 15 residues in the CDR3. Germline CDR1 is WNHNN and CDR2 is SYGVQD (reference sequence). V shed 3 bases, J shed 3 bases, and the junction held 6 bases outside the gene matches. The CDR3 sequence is CASSDYLQGTDTQYF. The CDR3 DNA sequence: TGCGCCAGCAGTGATTATCTACAGGGGACAGATACGCAGTATTTT.

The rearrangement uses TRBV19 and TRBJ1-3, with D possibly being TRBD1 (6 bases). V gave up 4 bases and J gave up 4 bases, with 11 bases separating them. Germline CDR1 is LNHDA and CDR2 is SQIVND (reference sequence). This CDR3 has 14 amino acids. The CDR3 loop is CASSKDSTGNTIYF. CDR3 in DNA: TGTGCCAGTAGTAAGGACAGTACAGGAAACACCATATATTTT. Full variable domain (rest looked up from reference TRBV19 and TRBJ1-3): DGGITQSPKYLFRKEGQNVTLSCEQNLNHDAMYWYRQDPGQGLRLIYYSQIVNDFQKGDIAEGYSVSREKKESFPLTVTSAQKNPTAFYLCASSKDSTGNTIYFGEGSWLTVV.